A single sample is the source of the 23 T cell receptor beta chains below, sequenced in a study of glioma-infiltrating T cells. The iRepertoire nested amplicon-rescue multiplex PCR amplified TCR alpha and beta CDR3s from RNA. TCRdb used MiXCR to reprocess the multiplex PCR reads, holding one entry per CDR3 protein. This table has around 390,000 distinct CDR3 sequences, less than 50% appearing once. Sequencing was done on a sample of glioma tissue, nonneoplastic brain tissue, or PBMCs (not recorded which). The receptors stem from a human donor with low-grade glioma or glioblastoma, undergoing nonglioma brain surgery, or in good health (not recorded which).

This clonotype came up a few times. This chain uses TRBV28 with TRBJ2-7; TRBD1 agrees at 7 bases. V gave up 8 bases and J gave up 4 bases; unmatched junction bases: 11. The CDR3 consists of 14 residues. Per germline, CDR1 MDHEN and CDR2 SYDVKM. In DNA, the CDR3 is TGTGCCAGCCGCTCCGGGACAGTCCTTTACGAGCAGTACTTC. Translated: CASRSGTVLYEQYF. Drawing the rest from reference TRBV28 and TRBJ2-7, the complete variable domain is DVKVTQSSRYLVKRTGEKVFLECVQDMDHENMFWYRQDPGLGLRLIYFSYDVKMKEKGDIPEGYSVSREKKERFSLILESASTNQTSMYLCASRSGTVLYEQYFGPGTRLTVT.

This clonotype showed up many times. This sequence joins TRBV27 and TRBJ1-2; D is possibly TRBD1 (6 bases). V shed 3 bases and J shed 4 bases, with 9 bases lying between them. From germline, CDR1 is MNHEY and CDR2 SMNVEV (reference sequence). The CDR3 spans 13 residues. CDR3 sequence (DNA): TGTGCCAGCAGTTTTGCAGGGGCCTATGGCTACACCTTC. It specifies CASSFAGAYGYTF.

With respect to this clonotype: One junction end disagrees with the germline gene, perhaps due to a read error. The chain uses TRBV7-7 and TRBJ2-3; D perhaps matches TRBD2 (5 bases). This CDR3 region has 14 residues. Germline lookup yields CDR1 SSHAT and CDR2 FNYEAQ (reference sequence). CDR3 nucleotides: TGTGCTAGCAGCTCGGGGTTAGAGGAGGAGACCAAGTACTTC. It yields the protein CASSSGLEEETKYF.

The V gene is TRBV28, the J gene TRBJ2-7, with D tentatively TRBD1 (6 bases). The CDR3 spans 15 residues. With 7 bases removed from V and 2 bases from J, the gap between germline ends came to 18 bases. Germline values: CDR1 MDHEN, CDR2 SYDVKM. CDR3 in DNA: TGTGCCAGCATGTACCAATGGCAGGGGCCCTACGAGCAGTACTTC. Protein product: CASMYQWQGPYEQYF.

This clonotype occurred a few times. V gene TRBV27 combines with J gene TRBJ2-1; D uncertain. CDR1 and CDR2 from the germline V gene are MNHEY and SMNVEV (reference sequence). V lost 0 bases, J lost 12 bases, and 12 bases lay in between. This CDR3 region has 13 residues. The CDR3 protein is CASSLSPPYRQFF. Here the CDR3 DNA reads TGTGCCAGCAGTTTATCCCCCCCGTATCGGCAGTTCTTC.

V and J are TRBV20-1 and TRBJ2-3; either TRBD1 or TRBD2 may fit D (5 bases each). Germline CDR1 DFQATT, CDR2 SNEGSKA (reference sequence). V was pared by 3 bases and J by 1 base, with 23 bases between. The CDR3 loop spans 18 amino acids. CDR3 region: CSARPGRPKSRGTDTQYF. The CDR3 nucleotides read TGCAGTGCTAGGCCGGGACGCCCAAAGTCCCGGGGCACAGATACGCAGTATTTT.

This clonotype was detected many times. The chain combines TRBV27 with TRBJ2-1; D is undetermined. CDR3 length: 11 residues. V lost 6 bases to trimming and J lost 8 bases, with 8 bases between them. Germline V gene data show CDR1 as MNHEY and CDR2 as SMNVEV (reference sequence). The CDR3 DNA reads TGTGCCAGCAGCATATACGATGAGCAGTTCTTC. Translation: CASSIYDEQFF.

This clonotype showed up many times. The chain links TRBV28 to TRBJ1-2, with a possible D match to TRBD1 (5 bases). Germline CDR1 and CDR2: MDHEN and SYDVKM. V lost 3 bases, J lost 4 bases, and 9 bases lay in between. The CDR3 has 13 amino acids. CDR3 protein: CASSFRQGYGYTF. For the CDR3, the DNA is TGTGCCAGCAGTTTCAGGCAGGGCTATGGCTACACCTTC.

This clonotype was detected ten times or more. The chain combines TRBV28 with TRBJ2-3; either TRBD1 or TRBD2 may supply D (5 bases each). Per the germline V gene, CDR1 is MDHEN and CDR2 is SYDVKM. The V gene lost 5 bases and the J gene lost 7 bases, with 13 bases spanning the gap. This CDR3 contains 13 residues. As DNA, the CDR3 is TGTGCCAGCAGTACACCGGGACCTTATACGCAGTATTTT. Its protein product is CASSTPGPYTQYF.

This sequence joins TRBV5-6 and TRBJ2-7; tentatively, D is TRBD2 (5 bases). The length of the CDR3 is 15 residues. Trimming pared 6 bases from V and 1 base from J, leaving 17 bases between. CDR1 and CDR2 from the germline V gene are SGHDT and YYEEEE. Here the CDR3 reads CASTQGSYRSYEQYF. DNA of the CDR3: TGTGCCAGCACCCAAGGGAGCTACCGATCCTACGAGCAGTACTTC.

The chain links TRBV6-2 or TRBV6-3 to TRBJ1-5, with TRBD1 matching 7 bases. The CDR3 has 14 residues. The J segment lost 5 bases and the V segment lost 6 bases, leaving 7 bases of the junction unmatched. The germline V gene encodes CDR1 MNHEY and CDR2 SVGEGT. This chain's CDR3 is CASRPDRDHQPQHF. CDR3 DNA sequence: TGTGCCAGCAGACCTGACAGGGACCATCAGCCCCAGCATTTT.

To note about this clonotype: One base away lies a much larger clone, so this may be a sequencing read error. The rearrangement links TRBV20-1 to TRBJ2-3; 11 bases line up with TRBD2. This CDR3 contains 16 residues. Germline V gene data show CDR1 as DFQATT and CDR2 as SNEGSKA (reference sequence). The CDR3 is CSASRLAGSRTDTQCF. The DNA for the CDR3 is TGCAGTGCCAGCCGACTAGCGGGATCTCGCACAGATACGCAGTGTTTT.

About this clonotype: A read error may explain this, as a much larger clone is one base away. The chain uses TRBV6-5 and TRBJ1-1; maybe TRBD1 (5 bases). CDR1 and CDR2 (germline): MNHEY, SVGAGI. This CDR3 is 15 amino acids long. The CDR3: CASRSYGAVNTEALF. The CDR3 DNA is TGTGCCAGCAGATCCTATGGGGCGGTGAACACTGAAGCTTTATTT.

This clonotype has just a few counts. V and J are TRBV2 and TRBJ2-2, with D unresolved. Trimming pared 1 base from V and 10 bases from J, leaving 10 bases between. This CDR3 has 13 amino acids. Germline-derived CDR1 and CDR2 are SNHLY and FYNNEI. The CDR3 sequence is CASSEVVAAELFF. CDR3 coding DNA: TGTGCCAGCAGTGAAGTAGTCGCGGCGGAGCTGTTTTTT.

Worth noting for this clonotype: A much larger clone is a single base away; this may be a read error. This chain links TRBV20-1 with TRBJ1-2, with 10 positions matching TRBD1. V dropped 7 bases and J dropped 2; count of bases not matched to a gene: 4. This CDR3 region has 13 residues. The V gene's germline CDR1 is DFQATT and CDR2 SNEGSKA (reference sequence). CDR3 residues: CSGQGAMNYGYTF. The CDR3 bases are TGCAGTGGACAGGGGGCCATGAACTATGGCTACACCTTC.

This chain uses TRBV2 with TRBJ2-5, with D perhaps TRBD1 (6 bases). CDR3 size: 13 residues. Germline V CDR1 and CDR2: SNHLY, FYNNEI. Trimming pared 4 bases from V and 7 bases from J, leaving 13 bases between. The CDR3 sequence: CASSGIQGGTQYF. The DNA of the CDR3 is TGTGCCAGCAGTGGGATACAAGGGGGGACCCAGTACTTC.

Ten or more counts support this clonotype. V is TRBV28 and J is TRBJ2-2; weak D call: TRBD2 (5 bases). The CDR3 length is 14 residues. The germline gives CDR1 MDHEN, CDR2 SYDVKM. With 2 bases removed from V and 1 base from J, the gap between germline ends came to 5 bases. CDR3 DNA: TGTGCCAGCAGTTTAGCGGGGAACACCGGGGAGCTGTTTTTT. Translated: CASSLAGNTGELFF. Using reference TRBV28 and TRBJ2-2 for the parts outside the CDR3, the full variable domain is DVKVTQSSRYLVKRTGEKVFLECVQDMDHENMFWYRQDPGLGLRLIYFSYDVKMKEKGDIPEGYSVSREKKERFSLILESASTNQTSMYLCASSLAGNTGELFFGEGSRLTVL.

V and J are TRBV2 and TRBJ2-3, with D unclear. V was shortened by 1 base and J by 0 bases, with 5 bases between the two germline ends. From germline, CDR1 is SNHLY and CDR2 FYNNEI. This CDR3 is built from 14 residues. CDR3 residues: CASSEDRSTDTQYF. The CDR3 bases are TGTGCCAGCAGTGAAGATAGGAGCACAGATACGCAGTATTTT. Filled out from reference TRBV2 and TRBJ2-3, the complete variable domain reads EPEVTQTPSHQVTQMGQEVILRCVPISNHLYFYWYRQILGQKVEFLVSFYNNEISEKSEIFDDQFSVERPDGSNFTLKIRSTKLEDSAMYFCASSEDRSTDTQYFGPGTRLTVL.

This clonotype was found a few times. V and J are TRBV28 and TRBJ1-1; 8 bases fit TRBD1. Germline trimming cut 3 bases from V and 11 bases from J; bases unmatched to any gene: 14. Germline V gene sequence: CDR1 MDHEN, CDR2 SYDVKM. This CDR3 contains 15 residues. CDR3 region: CASSFPGRGRSWAFF. The CDR3 DNA follows: TGTGCCAGCAGTTTCCCTGGCAGGGGGCGATCCTGGGCTTTCTTT.

For this clonotype: A read error may explain this, as a much larger clone is one base away. The gene calls are TRBV28 and TRBJ2-3; 7 bases align to TRBD1. Germline V gives CDR1 MDHEN, CDR2 SYDVKM. The CDR3 is made up of 16 amino acids. CDR3 DNA sequence: TGTGCCAGCAGTTCGTCTGGGACAGCTAGCACAGATAGGCAGTATTTT. Translated, it gives CASSSSGTASTDRQYF.

The V and J genes are TRBV28 and TRBJ2-6; possible D gene TRBD1, 5 bases. V lost 2 bases to trimming and J lost 0 bases, with 8 bases between them. CDR1 MDHEN and CDR2 SYDVKM come from the germline V gene. The CDR3 length is 16 residues. The DNA for the CDR3 is TGTGCCAGCAGTTTACTACAGGTCTCTGGGGCCAACGTCCTGACTTTC. Translated, it gives CASSLLQVSGANVLTF.

A note on this clonotype: Just one base apart from a much larger clone, this may be a read error. The chain carries TRBV5-1 and TRBJ2-7; 12 positions match TRBD2. The germline V gene encodes CDR1 SGHRS and CDR2 YFSETQ. V shed 4 bases, J shed 7 bases, and the junction held 9 bases outside the gene matches. The CDR3 runs 15 residues. The chain's CDR3 is CASSLAGGPSNEQYF. DNA for the CDR3: TGCGCCAGCAGCCTAGCGGGAGGGCCCTCCAATGAGCAGTACTTC.

Of note for this clonotype: This may be a read error, as it is one base from a much larger clone. This chain links TRBV4-1 with TRBJ2-1, with 7 nucleotides matching TRBD1. V was pared by 2 bases and J by 9 bases, with 7 bases of the junction left unmatched. Germline CDR1 reads MGHRA; CDR2 reads YSYEKL. The CDR3 runs to 14 residues. The DNA for the CDR3 is TGCGCCAGCAGCCAACCGACAGGGATGGTTGAGCAGTTCTTC. Its protein product is CASSQPTGMVEQFF.